This T cell receptor beta chain was recovered during a study of blood T cell repertoires in COVID-19. On the study more broadly: Whether acute or convalescent, the COVID-19 samples came from the United States, Italy and Spain. In each case, the material was cDNA or gDNA derived from T cells, B-cell-depleted T cells, or PBMCs.

Per the study methods: Nucleated cell counts were estimated from reference gene primer amplification. Some clones are missing from TCRdb's copy, which holds only in-frame ones; the method was immunoSEQ multiplex PCR. The D gene and trimming were derived from the DNA, and the V and J assignments and clone size from that table. The sample has tens of thousands of clones, about nine tenths seen once. The length of the CDR3 is 14 residues. Germline V gene lookup returns CDR1 LGHNA and CDR2 YSLEER. V was clipped by 0 bases and J by 5 bases, with 10 bases between them. This TCR was sampled from a woman in her forties with active COVID-19. This rearrangement joins TRBV4-3 to TRBJ2-5; maybe TRBD1 (5 bases). The source material was peripheral blood. Here the CDR3 reads CASSQEGVGETQYF. As DNA, the CDR3 is TGCGCCAGCAGCCAAGAAGGGGTTGGGGAGACCCAGTACTTC.